These 29 T cell receptor beta chains were sequenced from one sample in a study of human T cells and chemical hapten exposure. The library gave individual cDNA molecules unique molecular identifiers. TCRdb re-derived calls from the reads in MiXCR, one entry per CDR3 protein. The sample shows more than 100,000 distinct CDR3 sequences, approximately 9.3% of them seen only once. The authors extracted total RNA from unfractionated whole blood. The sample was whole blood. Receptors were obtained from a human donor in good health. Some clones in this sample may be carry-over from other donors' samples.

This clonotype has a handful of counts. The chain employs TRBV12-3 or TRBV12-4 and TRBJ1-1, with 8 bases that match TRBD1. V trimming: 6 bases; J trimming: 6 bases; junction bases outside the gene matches: 12. The CDR3 contains 15 residues. The CDR3 loop is CASSSQGAVTAEAFF. Here the CDR3 DNA reads TGTGCCAGCAGCTCCCAGGGGGCGGTGACCGCTGAAGCTTTCTTT.

In its sample, this clonotype was seen a few times. The CDR3 sequence is CASTPGGGYREQYF. CDR3 bases: TGCGCCAGCACCCCAGGGGGCGGGTATCGGGAGCAGTACTTC. The chain has TRBV5-1 and TRBJ2-7, with 8 bases lining up with TRBD1. Germline CDR1 is SGHRS and CDR2 is YFSETQ. With 6 bases clipped from V and 7 bases from J, the junction kept 12 bases outside the gene matches. CDR3 size: 14 residues.

This clonotype was detected only a few times. The V gene is TRBV27, the J gene TRBJ2-1; TRBD2 is a possible D gene (5 bases). Germline V gene data show CDR1 as MNHEY and CDR2 as SMNVEV (reference sequence). Trimming took off 5 bases at V and 3 bases at J, with 8 bases between the two ends. The CDR3 is made up of 13 amino acids. This chain's CDR3 is CASSVEGYNEQFF. Written as DNA, the CDR3 is TGTGCCAGCAGTGTAGAGGGCTACAATGAGCAGTTCTTC.

This clonotype was seen ten or more times. The chain carries TRBV15 and TRBJ2-7, with 7 nucleotides matching TRBD1. The CDR3 runs 13 residues. V was clipped by 3 bases and J by 10 bases; unmatched bases: 9. Germline V CDR1 and CDR2: LNHNV, YYDKDF (reference sequence). Here the CDR3 DNA reads TGTGCCACCAGCAGGGATGGGACAGCCTTCCAGTACTTC. It specifies CATSRDGTAFQYF.

This clonotype came up many times. This chain uses TRBV5-6 with TRBJ1-2, with D hard to call. Trimming cost V 5 bases and J 6 bases, with 11 bases left between them. CDR3 length: 12 amino acids. Per germline, CDR1 SGHDT and CDR2 YYEEEE. The DNA of the CDR3 is TGTGCCAGCAGGAAGGCAGACGATGGCTACACCTTC. Translated: CASRKADDGYTF.

This clonotype was found a few times. The chain combines TRBV19 with TRBJ2-2, with 12 bases matching TRBD2. The CDR3 runs 16 residues. Germline V gene sequence: CDR1 LNHDA, CDR2 SQIVND (reference sequence). Germline trimming cut 5 bases from V and 5 bases from J; bases unmatched to any gene: 6. CDR3 amino acids: CASSRLAGDGTGELFF. The CDR3 DNA follows: TGTGCCAGTAGTCGACTAGCGGGAGACGGTACCGGGGAGCTGTTTTTT. The whole variable domain, filled in from reference TRBV19 and TRBJ2-2, reads DGGITQSPKYLFRKEGQNVTLSCEQNLNHDAMYWYRQDPGQGLRLIYYSQIVNDFQKGDIAEGYSVSREKKESFPLTVTSAQKNPTAFYLCASSRLAGDGTGELFFGEGSRLTVL.

In its sample, this clonotype was seen a few times. The chain combines TRBV29-1 with TRBJ2-2, with 8 bases aligning to TRBD1. V was clipped by 3 bases and J by 6 bases; unmatched bases: 12. The CDR3 consists of 16 residues. CDR1 is SQVTM and CDR2 is ANQGSEA in the germline V gene. The CDR3 region is CSVDGGSDRAPGELFF. In DNA, the CDR3 is TGCAGCGTTGACGGGGGCTCGGACAGGGCGCCCGGGGAGCTGTTTTTT.

J is TRBJ2-1 and V is TRBV6-1; 7 nucleotides agree with TRBD2. The V gene end was trimmed by 4 bases and the J gene end by 8 bases; junction bases not matched to a gene: 8. The germline V gene encodes CDR1 MNHNS and CDR2 SASEGT. The CDR3 sequence is 14 residues long. DNA for the CDR3: TGTGCCAGCAGTGGGCTGCGCCGGGAGGATGAGCAGTTCTTC. Translating it yields CASSGLRREDEQFF.

The V call is TRBV11-2, the J call TRBJ2-7; TRBD1 matches 9 bases. In germline, CDR1 is SGHAT, CDR2 FQNNGV. Trimming at V came to 3 bases and at J to 6 bases, leaving 9 bases not matched to a gene. This CDR3 is built from 15 residues. The CDR3 reads CASSFTDRGQAEQYF. In DNA, the CDR3 is TGTGCCAGCAGCTTCACGGACAGGGGCCAGGCCGAGCAGTACTTC.

This clonotype has ten or more counts. The rearrangement uses TRBV12-3 or TRBV12-4 and TRBJ1-2; 8 bases map to TRBD1. V was pared by 6 bases and J by 2 bases, with 2 bases of the junction left unmatched. CDR3 length equals 13 residues. The CDR3 loop reads CASSRQGNYGYTF. CDR3 nucleotides: TGTGCCAGCAGCCGACAGGGGAACTATGGCTACACCTTC.

This clonotype was counted at least ten times. The chain employs TRBV7-8 and TRBJ1-5; TRBD1 matches at 9 bases. The CDR3 extends over 15 amino acids. J lost 6 bases, V lost 4 bases, and 7 bases had no gene match. Germline CDR1 reads SGHVS; CDR2 reads FQNEAQ. CDR3 DNA: TGTGCCAGCAGCTCCAGGACAGGGGCGGGTCAGCCCCAGCATTTT. Translation: CASSSRTGAGQPQHF.

The J gene is TRBJ2-3, the V gene TRBV5-1; D is uncertain. Trimming stripped 4 bases from V and 6 bases from J, with 12 bases between. The germline V gene encodes CDR1 SGHRS and CDR2 YFSETQ. The CDR3 is 13 amino acids. CDR3 sequence (DNA): TGCGCCAGCAGCCCCCCTGTAGGGGATACGCAGTATTTT. Encoded protein: CASSPPVGDTQYF. The variable domain in full, with the rest retrieved from reference TRBV5-1 and TRBJ2-3, is KAGVTQTPRYLIKTRGQQVTLSCSPISGHRSVSWYQQTPGQGLQFLFEYFSETQRNKGNFPGRFSGRQFSNSRSEMNVSTLELGDSALYLCASSPPVGDTQYFGPGTRLTVL.

This clonotype was seen a handful of times. The chain uses TRBV7-9 and TRBJ2-2; 9 positions match TRBD1. The CDR3 extends over 16 amino acids. J was trimmed by 0 bases and V by 5 bases; bases with no gene match: 4. Per germline, CDR1 SEHNR and CDR2 FQNEAQ (reference sequence). The CDR3: CASSIRQGANTGELFF. The CDR3 DNA follows: TGTGCCAGCAGCATAAGACAGGGGGCGAACACCGGGGAGCTGTTTTTT. The full variable domain, in which reference TRBV7-9 and TRBJ2-2 provide the parts outside the CDR3, is DTGVSQNPRHKITKRGQNVTFRCDPISEHNRLYWYRQTLGQGPEFLTYFQNEAQLEKSRLLSDRFSAERPKGSFSTLEIQRTEQGDSAMYLCASSIRQGANTGELFFGEGSRLTVL.

In its sample, this clonotype was seen many times. The chain carries TRBV27 and TRBJ1-4; D is unclear. Trimming cost V 5 bases and J 4 bases, with 11 bases left between them. This CDR3 has 14 residues. In germline, CDR1 is MNHEY, CDR2 SMNVEV (reference sequence). This CDR3 is CASSPSYGNEKLFF. CDR3 sequence (DNA): TGTGCCAGCAGTCCCTCGTATGGTAATGAAAAACTGTTTTTT.

This clonotype was counted at least ten times. V usage is TRBV4-3 and J usage is TRBJ2-2; D tentatively fits TRBD1 or TRBD2 (5 bases each). The germline V gene encodes CDR1 LGHNA and CDR2 YSLEER. CDR3 length equals 17 residues. V dropped 0 bases and J dropped 0 bases, with 11 bases sitting between them. In DNA form, the CDR3 reads TGCGCCAGCAGCCAAGATTCGAGGGGCGCGAACACCGGGGAGCTGTTTTTT. Translation gives CASSQDSRGANTGELFF.

This clonotype appeared many times. The rearrangement links TRBV6-4 to TRBJ2-3; D possibly uses TRBD1 or TRBD2 (5 bases each). The V gene lost 0 bases and the J gene lost 3 bases, with 7 bases spanning the gap. This CDR3 region has 14 residues. Germline CDR1 is MRHNA and CDR2 is SNTAGT. CDR3 nucleotide sequence: TGTGCCAGCAGTGACTCAGAGGGGACAGATACGCAGTATTTT. Translated: CASSDSEGTDTQYF.

This clonotype was picked up many times. The chain is built from TRBV4-3 and TRBJ1-2, with TRBD1 as a possible D gene (5 bases). The CDR3 totals 13 residues. Trimming cost V 0 bases and J 8 bases, with 10 bases left between them. Germline CDR1 and CDR2: LGHNA and YSLEER. As DNA, the CDR3 is TGCGCCAGCAGCCAAGATCAGGGTAGCGGCTACACCTTC. Amino acids: CASSQDQGSGYTF.

This clonotype was seen a handful of times. The chain couples TRBV18 to TRBJ2-7; 11 bases agree with TRBD1. The CDR3 covers 16 residues. J was trimmed by 6 bases and V by 6 bases; bases with no gene match: 13. The germline V gene encodes CDR1 KGHSH and CDR2 LQKENI. The CDR3 DNA sequence: TGTGCCAGCTCGCCAGTTTCCGGGACAGGGGGAAGCGAGCAGTACTTC. It codes for CASSPVSGTGGSEQYF.

This clonotype was seen a few times. The rearrangement joins TRBV6-5 to TRBJ1-2; D not certain. Trimming removed 4 bases at V and 10 bases at J, with 13 bases between. Per germline, CDR1 MNHEY and CDR2 SVGAGI. The CDR3 contains 12 residues. Written as DNA, the CDR3 is TGTGCCAGCAGTTGGTTAGGGCGGAACTACACCTTC. This translates into CASSWLGRNYTF.

Many counts were recorded for this clonotype. The CDR3 DNA sequence: TGCAGTGCTAGACTGACAGGGTTTGGGGGCTATGGCTACACCTTC. Protein: CSARLTGFGGYGYTF. The chain combines TRBV20-1 with TRBJ1-2, with TRBD1 matching over 7 bases. Per the germline V gene, CDR1 is DFQATT and CDR2 is SNEGSKA (reference sequence). CDR3 length equals 15 residues. The junction had 10 bases not matched to a gene; V was cut back by 2 bases and J by 4 bases.

The V call is TRBV5-1, the J call TRBJ2-1; D might be TRBD1 (6 bases). The CDR3 runs to 15 residues. Trimming stripped 5 bases from V and 2 bases from J, with 14 bases between. Germline V gene data show CDR1 as SGHRS and CDR2 as YFSETQ. The CDR3 here is CASRRTGSPYNEQFF. CDR3 sequence (DNA): TGCGCCAGCAGAAGAACAGGGTCCCCCTACAATGAGCAGTTCTTC. Together with reference TRBV5-1 and TRBJ2-1, the CDR3 gives the full variable domain: KAGVTQTPRYLIKTRGQQVTLSCSPISGHRSVSWYQQTPGQGLQFLFEYFSETQRNKGNFPGRFSGRQFSNSRSEMNVSTLELGDSALYLCASRRTGSPYNEQFFGPGTRLTVL.

As for this clonotype: Just one base apart from a much larger clone, this may be a read error. This chain joins TRBV29-1 and TRBJ1-4; the match to TRBD1 covers 7 bases. The CDR3 is 13 amino acids. The J segment lost 5 bases and the V segment lost 8 bases, leaving 8 bases of the junction unmatched. Germline CDR1 SQVTM, CDR2 ANQGSEA. In nucleotides, the CDR3 is TGCAGCTGTTGGGACAGCTCGAATGAAAAACTGTTTTTT. It specifies CSCWDSSNEKLFF.

The chain recombines TRBV7-2 with TRBJ2-5, with 10 bases matching TRBD2. Unmatched junction bases numbered 5, after V lost 2 bases and J lost 2 bases. The CDR3 consists of 16 residues. Germline V lookup: CDR1 SGHTA, CDR2 FQGNSA. CDR3 nucleotides: TGTGCCAGCAGCTTACACTTACTAGCGGGGCAAGAGACCCAGTACTTC. As protein: CASSLHLLAGQETQYF.

This chain joins TRBV11-2 and TRBJ2-3; 8 bases are shared with TRBD2. V was pared by 5 bases and J by 4 bases, with 14 bases of the junction left unmatched. Per the germline V gene, CDR1 is SGHAT and CDR2 is FQNNGV. The CDR3 totals 17 residues. The CDR3 loop reads CASSGFREGGGSDTQYF. CDR3 nucleotide sequence: TGTGCCAGCAGCGGTTTCAGGGAGGGCGGGGGGTCAGATACGCAGTATTTT.

V usage is TRBV19 and J usage is TRBJ1-1; D perhaps matches TRBD1 (6 bases). Germline values: CDR1 LNHDA, CDR2 SQIVND (reference sequence). This CDR3 has 14 residues. Between the trimmed V and J ends, which lost 5 bases and 3 bases, there was a span of 13 bases. The chain's CDR3 is CASSATGWDTEAFF. CDR3 sequence (DNA): TGTGCCAGTAGTGCCACAGGGTGGGACACTGAAGCTTTCTTT.

There are a few counts of this clonotype. CDR3 amino acids: CASSHGGRGDTIYF. The CDR3 bases are TGTGCCAGCAGCCACGGAGGGCGCGGTGACACCATATATTTT. The chain is built from TRBV28 and TRBJ1-3; D not resolved. This CDR3 has 14 amino acids. With 6 bases removed from V and 8 bases from J, the gap between germline ends came to 17 bases. Per germline, CDR1 MDHEN and CDR2 SYDVKM.

Ten or more counts support this clonotype. This chain connects TRBV12-3 or TRBV12-4 to TRBJ1-5, with D maybe TRBD1 (5 bases). This CDR3 contains 16 residues. Trimming took 1 base from V and 1 from J, leaving 11 bases between them. The CDR3 region is CASSLDQGLSNQPQHF. Written as DNA, the CDR3 is TGTGCCAGCAGTTTAGATCAGGGTCTGAGCAATCAGCCCCAGCATTTT.

This clonotype was counted many times. The V and J genes are TRBV25-1 and TRBJ1-6, with no clear D. Trimming shortened V by 7 bases and J by 5 bases, and 9 bases separated the two germline ends. CDR3 length: 13 residues. Germline V CDR1 and CDR2: MGHDK, SYGVNS. The CDR3 is CASIAGNNSPLHF. The CDR3 DNA is TGTGCCAGCATCGCGGGAAATAATTCACCCCTCCACTTT.

This clonotype was observed many times. The V and J genes are TRBV6-6 and TRBJ2-3; D gene unclear. The V and J ends lost 4 bases and 6 bases respectively, with 5 bases between them. CDR1 and CDR2 from the germline V gene are MNHNY and SVGAGI (reference sequence). The CDR3 sequence is 11 residues long. The DNA of the CDR3 is TGTGCCAGCAGTTCTGTGGATACGCAGTATTTT. It yields the protein CASSSVDTQYF.